This TCR beta chain was recovered during a study of beta chain features in type 1 diabetes. CDR1 and CDR2 (germline): SNHLY, FYNNEI. V was pared by 4 bases and J by 4 bases, with 11 bases between. The CDR3 consists of 14 residues. As every portion of the isolated RNA was reverse transcribed, the sequencing read expressed TCRB transcripts. Clones were read by immunoSEQ multiplex PCR, and TCRdb kept only the in-frame ones, dropping some. The sample has under 450,000 clones; 11% to 15% are singletons. This clonotype was sampled from a man between 25 and 39 years old in good health. The genes are TRBV2 and TRBJ2-1; D gene unclear. The source material was naive CD4+ T cells from blood. The CDR3 is CASSVRFLYNEQFF. The CDR3 bases are TGTGCCAGCAGTGTTAGGTTTTTGTACAATGAGCAGTTCTTC.